This record concerns one T cell receptor beta chain sequence. Its antigen remains unknown. This specimen belongs to a study of cytomegalovirus exposure and HLA in healthy donors. The PCR was carried out with 60 Vbeta primers and 13 Jbeta primers. Some clones are missing from TCRdb's copy, which holds only in-frame ones; the method was immunoSEQ multiplex PCR. The repertoire holds 160,000 or so clones, with 78% as singletons. Study-wide results and caveats: In a later analysis, V- and J-gene trimming of beta chains associated with a DCLRE1C missense variant, replicated independently.

The sequenced material came from PBMCs. The TCR comes from a male donor in good health and CMV-seronegative.

CDR3 protein: CASSNGRGNTEAFF. The CDR3 nucleotides read TGCGCCAGCAGCAACGGACGGGGGAACACTGAAGCTTTCTTT. J is TRBJ1-1 and V is TRBV5-1, with D hard to call. Looked up from germline, CDR1 is SGHRS and CDR2 is YFSETQ. This CDR3 has 14 residues. Trimming left V 4 bases short and J 1 base short, with 11 bases between.